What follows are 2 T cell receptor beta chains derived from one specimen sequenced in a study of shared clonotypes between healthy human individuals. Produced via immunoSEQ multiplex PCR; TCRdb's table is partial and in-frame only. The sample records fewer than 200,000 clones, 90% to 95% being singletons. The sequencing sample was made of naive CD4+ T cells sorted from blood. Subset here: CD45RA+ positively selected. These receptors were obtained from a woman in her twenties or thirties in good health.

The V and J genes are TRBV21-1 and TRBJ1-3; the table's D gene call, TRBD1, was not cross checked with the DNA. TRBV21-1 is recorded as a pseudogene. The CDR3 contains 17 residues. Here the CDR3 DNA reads TGTGCCAGCCCTCAGAGCCATTACAGGGTAAATGGAAACACCATATATTTT. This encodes CASPQSHYRVNGNTIYF.

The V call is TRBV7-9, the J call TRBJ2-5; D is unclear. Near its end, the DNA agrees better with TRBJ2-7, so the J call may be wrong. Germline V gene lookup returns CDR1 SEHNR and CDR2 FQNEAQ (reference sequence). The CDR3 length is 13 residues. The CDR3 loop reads CASSPNAASEQYF. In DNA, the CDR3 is TGTGCCAGCAGCCCGAACGCCGCGTCCGAGCAGTACTTC.